Below are 12 T cell receptor beta chains sequenced from a single sample in a study of liver allograft versus peripheral blood T cells. Study context: Within transplanted livers, the T cell receptor repertoires were examined and compared against the repertoires present in the peripheral blood of liver transplant recipients.

MiXCR, applied by TCRdb to the reads, yields one record per CDR3 protein. Among about 12,000 distinct CDR3 sequences listed, roughly 28% were seen once. All receptors derive from a human patient who had a liver transplant. Part of the T cell pool may stem from the graft donor.

The table lists this clonotype with a few counts. This chain connects TRBV19 to TRBJ2-2; TRBD1 matches at 9 bases. The CDR3 covers 17 residues. V dropped 6 bases and J dropped 3; count of bases not matched to a gene: 11. CDR1 and CDR2 from the germline V gene are LNHDA and SQIVND (reference sequence). The CDR3 DNA reads as TGTGCCAGTAGCCCAGTCGGGACAGGGCTTTACACCGGGGAGCTGTTTTTT. It translates to CASSPVGTGLYTGELFF.

This clonotype is medium-sized within its sample. The chain employs TRBV18 and TRBJ1-1; weak D call: TRBD1 (5 bases). V lost 4 bases and J lost 3, with 15 bases in between. This CDR3 spans 15 amino acids. CDR1 and CDR2 from the germline V gene are KGHSH and LQKENI. The CDR3 protein is CASSLDRVGDTEAFF. CDR3 bases: TGTGCCAGCTCACTCGACAGAGTCGGGGACACTGAAGCTTTCTTT.

As to this clonotype: This could be a read error, since a much larger clone is one nucleotide away. The rearrangement uses TRBV18 and TRBJ2-1; tentative D call: TRBD2 (6 bases). The V and J ends lost 6 bases and 3 bases respectively, with 15 bases between them. The CDR3 loop spans 15 amino acids. Per the germline V gene, CDR1 is KGHSH and CDR2 is LQKENI. The CDR3 sequence is CASSGGRGVYNEQFF. CDR3 in DNA: TGTGCCAGCTCGGGGGGTAGAGGGGTCTACAATGAGCAGTTCTTC.

The V gene is TRBV29-1, the J gene TRBJ2-6; either TRBD1 or TRBD2 may supply D (5 bases each). Germline lookup yields CDR1 SQVTM and CDR2 ANQGSEA. CDR3 size: 14 residues. Deletions cut 3 bases from V and 2 bases from J, with 8 bases between. The chain's CDR3 is CSVDQGPGANVLTF. CDR3 coding DNA: TGCAGCGTTGATCAGGGACCTGGGGCCAACGTCCTGACTTTC.

This clonotype was observed a handful of times. The chain links TRBV6-1 to TRBJ1-5; D is ambiguous. The V gene lost 5 bases and the J gene lost 11 bases, with 19 bases spanning the gap. This CDR3 is built from 14 residues. Germline CDR1 and CDR2: MNHNS and SASEGT. The DNA for the CDR3 is TGTGCCAGCAGTAGCTCGGGAGGCTCCCGGGCCCAGCATTTT. It yields the protein CASSSSGGSRAQHF.

This clonotype is termed medium-sized (0.01 to 0.1%). This chain links TRBV24-1 with TRBJ2-5, with TRBD1 identical over 8 bases. CDR1 is KGHDR and CDR2 is SFDVKD in the germline V gene. The CDR3 is 16 residues long. Trimming cost V 3 bases and J 5 bases; bases outside gene matches: 10. CDR3 sequence: CATSDPDRGGRETQYF. DNA for the CDR3: TGTGCCACCAGTGATCCCGACAGGGGTGGGAGGGAGACCCAGTACTTC.

Within the sample, this clonotype is medium-sized. The chain has TRBV6-5 and TRBJ2-1; weak D call: TRBD2 (6 bases). This CDR3 spans 18 amino acids. Germline CDR1 reads MNHEY; CDR2 reads SVGAGI. Trimming stripped 0 bases from V and 2 bases from J, with 17 bases between. This CDR3 is CASSYSTMSGWTYNEQFF. The CDR3, as DNA: TGTGCCAGCAGTTACTCGACCATGAGCGGGTGGACCTACAATGAGCAGTTCTTC.

The rearrangement uses TRBV28 and TRBJ2-1; D gene uncertain. V was cut by 5 bases and J by 2 bases, with 13 bases left in between. There are 15 residues in the CDR3. The V gene's germline CDR1 is MDHEN and CDR2 SYDVKM. CDR3 sequence reads: CASSGFGRTYNEQFF. The CDR3 DNA is TGTGCCAGCAGTGGGTTCGGGCGGACCTACAATGAGCAGTTCTTC. Full variable domain (remainder filled in from reference TRBV28 and TRBJ2-1): DVKVTQSSRYLVKRTGEKVFLECVQDMDHENMFWYRQDPGLGLRLIYFSYDVKMKEKGDIPEGYSVSREKKERFSLILESASTNQTSMYLCASSGFGRTYNEQFFGPGTRLTVL.

This clonotype is labeled as medium-sized. The genes are TRBV6-6 and TRBJ2-3; no firm D call. The V gene's germline CDR1 is MNHNY and CDR2 SVGAGI (reference sequence). The length of the CDR3 is 12 residues. The V gene lost 0 bases and the J gene lost 4 bases, with 2 bases spanning the gap. Here the CDR3 reads CASSYSSDTQYF. For the CDR3, the DNA is TGTGCCAGCAGTTACTCTTCAGATACGCAGTATTTT.

Notes on this clonotype: A read error is possible here, since a much larger clone lies one base away. The chain joins TRBV6-6 to TRBJ1-5, with 8 positions matching TRBD1. Germline assignment: CDR1 MNHNY and CDR2 SVGAGI (reference sequence). The CDR3 spans 14 residues. The DNA of the CDR3 is TGTGCCACCAGTTTCGACAGGGGAAATCAGCCCCAGCATTTT. It specifies CATSFDRGNQPQHF.

The table lists this clonotype with many counts. V usage is TRBV6-6 and J usage is TRBJ1-5, with 7 nucleotides matching TRBD1. The CDR3 has 17 residues. After removal of 0 bases from V and 2 bases from J, the junction contained 7 bases not matched to a gene. Germline V lookup: CDR1 MNHNY, CDR2 SVGAGI (reference sequence). The CDR3: CASSYSTGAAGNQPQHF. The CDR3 DNA is TGTGCCAGCAGTTACTCCACAGGGGCGGCCGGCAATCAGCCCCAGCATTTT.

By frequency in the sample, this clonotype is medium-sized. V is TRBV18 and J is TRBJ1-1; maybe TRBD1 (6 bases). CDR3 size: 17 residues. CDR1 is KGHSH, CDR2 LQKENI, per germline. V was clipped by 1 base and J by 0 bases, with 15 bases between them. CDR3 residues: CASSPLIGGEMNTEAFF. The CDR3 DNA follows: TGTGCCAGCTCACCACTGATCGGGGGCGAAATGAACACTGAAGCTTTCTTT.